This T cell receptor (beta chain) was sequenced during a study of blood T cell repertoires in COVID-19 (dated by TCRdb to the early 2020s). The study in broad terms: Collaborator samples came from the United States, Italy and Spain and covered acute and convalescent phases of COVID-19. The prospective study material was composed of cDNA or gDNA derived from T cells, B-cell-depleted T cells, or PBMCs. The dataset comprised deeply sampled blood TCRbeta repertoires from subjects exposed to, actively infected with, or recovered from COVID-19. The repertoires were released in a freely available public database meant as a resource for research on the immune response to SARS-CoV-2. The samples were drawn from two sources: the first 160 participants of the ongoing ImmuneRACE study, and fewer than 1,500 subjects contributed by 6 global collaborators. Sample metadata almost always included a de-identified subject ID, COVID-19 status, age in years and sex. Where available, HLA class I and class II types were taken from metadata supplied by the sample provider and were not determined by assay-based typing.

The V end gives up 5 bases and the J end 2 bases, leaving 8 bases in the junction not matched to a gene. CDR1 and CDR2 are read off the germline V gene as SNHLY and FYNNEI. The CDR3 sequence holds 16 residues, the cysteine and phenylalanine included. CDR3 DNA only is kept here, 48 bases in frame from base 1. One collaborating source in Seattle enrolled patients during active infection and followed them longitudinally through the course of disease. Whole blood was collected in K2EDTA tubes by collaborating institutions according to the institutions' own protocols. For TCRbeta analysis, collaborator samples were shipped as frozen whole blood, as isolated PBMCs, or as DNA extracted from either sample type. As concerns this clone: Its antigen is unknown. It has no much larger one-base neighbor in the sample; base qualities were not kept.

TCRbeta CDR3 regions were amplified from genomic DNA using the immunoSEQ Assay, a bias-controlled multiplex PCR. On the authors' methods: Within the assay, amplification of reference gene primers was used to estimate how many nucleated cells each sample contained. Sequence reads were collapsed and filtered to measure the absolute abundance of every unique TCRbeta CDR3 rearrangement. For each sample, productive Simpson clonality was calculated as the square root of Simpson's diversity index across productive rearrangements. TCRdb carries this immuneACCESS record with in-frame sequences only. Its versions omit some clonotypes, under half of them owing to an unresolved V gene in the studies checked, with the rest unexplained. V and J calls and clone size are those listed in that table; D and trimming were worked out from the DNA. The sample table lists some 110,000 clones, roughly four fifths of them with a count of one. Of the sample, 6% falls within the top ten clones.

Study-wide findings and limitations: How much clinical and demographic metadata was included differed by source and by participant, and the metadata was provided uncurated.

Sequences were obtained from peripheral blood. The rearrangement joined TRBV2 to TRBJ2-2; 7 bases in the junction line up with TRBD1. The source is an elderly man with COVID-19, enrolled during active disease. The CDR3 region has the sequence CASSQHGTANTGELFF. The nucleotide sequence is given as TGTGCCAGCAGTCAACACGGGACAGCAAACACCGGGGAGCTGTTTTTT.